This T cell receptor (beta chain) was captured by sequencing in a study of CD8 T cells in Susac syndrome. Whole-study findings and limits: As the study acknowledged, the number of individuals who were part of its TCR sequencing and HLA analysis was relatively small.

High-throughput TCR beta sequencing covered peripheral CD8+ and CD4+ T cells. The authors negatively isolated CD8+ and CD4+ T cells and FACS-enriched TEMRA cells. With regard to this clonotype: Its antigen is still unknown.

Random hexamers primed reverse transcription of about 0.45 to 1 ug RNA. TCRdb independently ran MiXCR on the immunoSEQ multiplex PCR reads; one entry per CDR3 protein. The table shows around 130,000 distinct CDR3 sequences, with about 93% occurring only once. The ends lost 4 bases at V and 9 bases at J; junction bases unmatched: 15. This CDR3 is built from 16 residues. CDR1 SGHTA and CDR2 FQGNSA come from the germline V gene. This TCR was sampled from a human donor in good health. V and J are TRBV7-2 and TRBJ2-1; 7 bases fit TRBD1. The specimen was CD4+ T cells from PBMCs. CDR3 residues: CASSSMTGNIGGEQFF. The CDR3 DNA sequence: TGTGCCAGCAGCTCCATGACAGGGAATATTGGGGGTGAGCAGTTCTTC.